Below are 12 T cell receptor beta chains sequenced from a single sample in a study of response to subunit inactivated influenza vaccine. TCRdb re-called the RT-PCR reads with MiXCR, one entry per CDR3 protein. The sample includes about 240,000 distinct CDR3 sequences, less than 15% seen only once; the top ten take approximately 8.3%. The material sequenced was non-naive T cells sorted from PBMCs, taken 14 to 15 days before vaccination. The receptors derive from a man aged 50 to 60 who received an inactivated influenza vaccine.

There are many counts of this clonotype. The V and J genes are TRBV5-1 and TRBJ1-1, with D possibly matching TRBD1 (6 bases). Germline lookup yields CDR1 SGHRS and CDR2 YFSETQ. This CDR3 region has 16 residues. V was clipped by 5 bases and J by 1 base, with 18 bases between them. The CDR3 loop reads CASSPGTGGTNTEAFF. The CDR3 nucleotides are TGCGCCAGCAGTCCGGGTACGGGGGGCACGAACACTGAAGCTTTCTTT.

Many counts were recorded for this clonotype. The V gene is TRBV11-2, the J gene TRBJ1-3; 7 nucleotides align to TRBD1. CDR1 is SGHAT, CDR2 FQNNGV, per germline. The CDR3 has 16 amino acids. V dropped 3 bases and J dropped 1; count of bases not matched to a gene: 6. CDR3 bases: TGTGCCAGCAGCTTCCCCCCGACAGGGTCTGGAAACACCATATATTTT. Protein product: CASSFPPTGSGNTIYF. Complete variable domain (other parts from reference TRBV11-2 and TRBJ1-3): EAGVAQSPRYKIIEKRQSVAFWCNPISGHATLYWYQQILGQGPKLLIQFQNNGVVDDSQLPKDRFSAERLKGVDSTLKIQPAKLEDSAVYLCASSFPPTGSGNTIYFGEGSWLTVV.

The gene calls are TRBV11-2 and TRBJ1-4; D call uncertain. V lost 5 bases and J 5 bases, leaving 12 bases between the germline ends. CDR1 and CDR2 (germline): SGHAT, FQNNGV. The CDR3 sequence is 14 residues long. The CDR3 DNA sequence: TGTGCCAGCAGCCACTCCTCAGCGAATGAAAAACTGTTTTTT. This sequence encodes CASSHSSANEKLFF.

This clonotype occurred many times. The V and J genes are TRBV4-3 and TRBJ2-7; D assignment may be TRBD1 or TRBD2 (5 bases each). With 4 bases removed from V and 3 bases from J, the gap between germline ends came to 13 bases. CDR1 is LGHNA, CDR2 YSLEER, per germline. The CDR3 has 14 amino acids. CDR3 region: CASSPRAGNYEQYF. DNA of the CDR3: TGCGCCAGCAGCCCGAGGGCAGGGAACTACGAGCAGTACTTC.

V usage is TRBV15 and J usage is TRBJ2-1, with no clear D. Germline V gene data show CDR1 as LNHNV and CDR2 as YYDKDF (reference sequence). Trimming took 6 bases from V and 5 from J, leaving 11 bases between them. The CDR3 sequence is 13 residues long. The CDR3 loop reads CATSQALDNEQFF. The CDR3 nucleotides are TGTGCCACCAGTCAGGCGCTCGACAATGAGCAGTTCTTC.

The chain links TRBV9 to TRBJ2-6; a weak D match, TRBD2 (5 bases). Deletions cut 4 bases from V and 4 bases from J, with 9 bases between. This CDR3 has 14 amino acids. CDR1 and CDR2 from the germline V gene are SGDLS and YYNGEE. The CDR3 loop is CASSPSGGANVLTF. The CDR3 nucleotides are TGTGCCAGCAGCCCTTCGGGGGGGGCCAACGTCCTGACTTTC. Combining the CDR3 with reference TRBV9 and TRBJ2-6 gives the whole variable domain DSGVTQTPKHLITATGQRVTLRCSPRSGDLSVYWYQQSLDQGLQFLIQYYNGEERAKGNILERFSAQQFPDLHSELNLSSLELGDSALYFCASSPSGGANVLTFGAGSRLTVL.

The chain carries TRBV12-3 or TRBV12-4 and TRBJ1-1; D perhaps matches TRBD1 (6 bases). This CDR3 is 13 amino acids long. Trimming left V 7 bases short and J 3 bases short, with 12 bases between. The CDR3 sequence is CASTGQTDTEAFF. The CDR3 coding sequence is TGTGCCAGCACCGGACAGACCGACACTGAAGCTTTCTTT.

This clonotype has ten or more counts. The chain employs TRBV6-2 or TRBV6-3 and TRBJ2-3, with TRBD2 identical over 7 bases. V dropped 7 bases and J dropped 2; count of bases not matched to a gene: 6. The V gene's germline CDR1 is MNHEY and CDR2 SVGEGT. The CDR3 runs 14 residues. The CDR3 DNA sequence: TGTGCCAGCACCCGGGGGGACCCCACAGATACGCAGTATTTT. Its protein is CASTRGDPTDTQYF.

This chain joins TRBV20-1 and TRBJ2-7; D is unresolved. Germline V lookup: CDR1 DFQATT, CDR2 SNEGSKA (reference sequence). Trimming stripped 3 bases from V and 0 bases from J, with 6 bases between. CDR3 length: 12 residues. The CDR3 here is CSARSRSYEQYF. The DNA for the CDR3 is TGCAGTGCTAGGTCCCGCTCCTACGAGCAGTACTTC.

This clonotype has a handful of counts. The chain employs TRBV11-2 and TRBJ2-3; 15 bases fit TRBD2. Germline V gene sequence: CDR1 SGHAT, CDR2 FQNNGV. V was pared by 4 bases and J by 3 bases, with 14 bases of the junction left unmatched. The CDR3 is 20 amino acids. For the CDR3, the DNA is TGTGCCAGCAGCTCCCGGACTAGCGGGAGGGCCGGCACGGGGACAGATACGCAGTATTTT. Translating it yields CASSSRTSGRAGTGTDTQYF.

In this sample, this clonotype turned up many times. This sequence joins TRBV29-1 and TRBJ2-1; TRBD2 aligns across 14 bases. CDR1 is SQVTM, CDR2 ANQGSEA, per germline. The V and J ends lost 1 base and 7 bases, in that order; junction bases with no gene match: 6. The CDR3 spans 16 residues. This CDR3 reads CSVEARRLAGGNEQFF. CDR3 nucleotide sequence: TGCAGCGTTGAAGCGCGGCGACTAGCGGGGGGGAATGAGCAGTTCTTC.

This clonotype has a count of ten or more. The rearrangement joins TRBV3-1 to TRBJ2-3, with D tentatively TRBD2 (5 bases). The CDR3 covers 14 residues. Deletions cut 4 bases from V and 4 bases from J, with 12 bases between. CDR1 and CDR2 (germline): LGHDT, YNNKEL (reference sequence). CDR3 protein: CASSRTRRSDTQYF. CDR3 in DNA: TGTGCCAGCAGCCGAACTAGGCGGTCAGATACGCAGTATTTT.